This TCR beta chain was identified in a study of shared clonotypes between healthy human individuals. On this clone: The antigen is undetermined.

Deep-level assay runs were performed. Sequencing was performed with immunoSEQ multiplex PCR; in TCRdb, only in-frame clones are kept and a portion is missing. The table includes some 580,000 clones, roughly 98% detected once. In the naive CD8 group, cells lacked CD45RO and were positively selected for CCR7, so terminally differentiated effector memory CD45RA+ cells were left out. Notes on the study in general: Exclusively blood specimens were collected; tissue repertoires likely differ. Clonotypes not shared had lower generation probabilities than those common to all four donors.

Material: naive CD8+ T cells sorted from blood. This TCR was sampled from a man aged 25-45 years in good health.

CDR3 loop: CASSPTSGNEQFF. The CDR3 DNA reads as TGCGCCAGCAGCCCCACTAGCGGAAATGAGCAGTTCTTC. The chain joins TRBV4-1 to TRBJ2-1; TRBD2 aligns across 8 bases. The V gene's germline CDR1 is MGHRA and CDR2 YSYEKL. The CDR3 is 13 amino acids. V lost 4 bases, J lost 7 bases, and 3 bases stayed unmatched.